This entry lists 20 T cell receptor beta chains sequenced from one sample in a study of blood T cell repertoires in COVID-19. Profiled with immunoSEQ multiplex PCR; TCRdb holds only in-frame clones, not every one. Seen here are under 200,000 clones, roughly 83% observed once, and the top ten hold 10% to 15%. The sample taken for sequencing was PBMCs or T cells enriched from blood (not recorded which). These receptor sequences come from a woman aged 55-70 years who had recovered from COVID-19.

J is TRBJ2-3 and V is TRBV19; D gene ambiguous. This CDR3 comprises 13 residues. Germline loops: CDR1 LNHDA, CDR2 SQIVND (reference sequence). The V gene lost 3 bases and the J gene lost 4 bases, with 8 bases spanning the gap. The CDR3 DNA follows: TGTGCCAGTAGTATCGTTAGCCCAGATACGCAGTATTTT. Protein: CASSIVSPDTQYF.

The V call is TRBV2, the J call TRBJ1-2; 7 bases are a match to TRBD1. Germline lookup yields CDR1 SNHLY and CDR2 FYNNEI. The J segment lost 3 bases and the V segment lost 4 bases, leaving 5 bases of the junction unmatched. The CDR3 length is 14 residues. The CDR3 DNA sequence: TGTGCCAGCAGTGTCCCAGGGGGTGACTATGGCTACACCTTC. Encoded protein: CASSVPGGDYGYTF.

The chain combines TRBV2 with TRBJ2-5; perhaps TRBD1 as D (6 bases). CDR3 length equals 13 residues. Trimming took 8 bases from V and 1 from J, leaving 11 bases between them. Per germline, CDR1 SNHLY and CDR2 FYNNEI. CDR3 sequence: CASVGQIQETQYF. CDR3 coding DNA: TGTGCCAGCGTCGGACAGATCCAAGAGACCCAGTACTTC. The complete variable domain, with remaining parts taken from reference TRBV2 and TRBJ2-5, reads EPEVTQTPSHQVTQMGQEVILRCVPISNHLYFYWYRQILGQKVEFLVSFYNNEISEKSEIFDDQFSVERPDGSNFTLKIRSTKLEDSAMYFCASVGQIQETQYFGPGTRLLVL.

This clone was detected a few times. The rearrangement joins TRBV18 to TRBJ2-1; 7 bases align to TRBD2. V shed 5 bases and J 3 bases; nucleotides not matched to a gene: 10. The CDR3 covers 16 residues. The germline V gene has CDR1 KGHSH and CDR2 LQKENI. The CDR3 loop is CASSSPLRGDYNEQFF. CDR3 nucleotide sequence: TGTGCCAGCTCATCTCCCCTACGGGGGGACTACAATGAGCAGTTCTTC.

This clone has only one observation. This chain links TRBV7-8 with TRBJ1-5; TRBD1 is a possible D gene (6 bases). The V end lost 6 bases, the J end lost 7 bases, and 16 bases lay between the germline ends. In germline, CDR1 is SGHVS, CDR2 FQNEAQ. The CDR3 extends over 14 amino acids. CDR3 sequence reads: CASSPGGGYQPQHF. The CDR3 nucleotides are TGTGCCAGCAGTCCCGGCGGGGGCTACCAGCCCCAGCATTTT.

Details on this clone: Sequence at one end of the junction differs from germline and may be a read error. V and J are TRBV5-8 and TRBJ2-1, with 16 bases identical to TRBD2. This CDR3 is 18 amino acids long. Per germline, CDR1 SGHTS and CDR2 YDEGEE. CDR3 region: CASSHAGTSGGAYNELFF. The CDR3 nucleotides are TGTGCCAGCAGCCATGCCGGGACTAGCGGGGGGGCCTACAATGAGCTGTTCTTC.

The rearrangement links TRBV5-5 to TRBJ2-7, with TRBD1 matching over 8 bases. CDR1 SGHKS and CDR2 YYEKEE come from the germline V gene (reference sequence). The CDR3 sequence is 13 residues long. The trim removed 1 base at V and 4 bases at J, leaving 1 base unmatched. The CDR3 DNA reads TGTGCCAGCAGCTTGAACAGGGGGTACGAGCAGTACTTC. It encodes CASSLNRGYEQYF.

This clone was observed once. The CDR3 nucleotides are TGCGCCAGCAGCTTGGGACTAGCGGGAGGAAATGCCGGGGAGCTGTTTTTT. This codes for CASSLGLAGGNAGELFF. The rearrangement joins TRBV5-1 to TRBJ2-2, with 13 bases that match TRBD2. CDR1 and CDR2 from the germline V gene are SGHRS and YFSETQ. The CDR3 runs to 17 residues. V lost 0 bases, J lost 6 bases, and 5 bases stayed unmatched.

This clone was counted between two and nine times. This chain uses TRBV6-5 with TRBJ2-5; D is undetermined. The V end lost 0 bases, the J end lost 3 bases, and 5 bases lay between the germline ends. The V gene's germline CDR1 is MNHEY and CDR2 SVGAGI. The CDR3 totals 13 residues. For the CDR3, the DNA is TGTGCCAGCAGTTACTCGATAGAAGAGACCCAGTACTTC. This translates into CASSYSIEETQYF.

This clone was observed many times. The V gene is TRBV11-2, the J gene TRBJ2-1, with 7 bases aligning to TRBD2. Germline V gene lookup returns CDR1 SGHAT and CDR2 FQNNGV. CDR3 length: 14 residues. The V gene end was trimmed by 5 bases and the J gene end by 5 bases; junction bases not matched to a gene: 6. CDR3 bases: TGTGCCAGCAGCCGGGACTATCAAGACAATGAGCAGTTCTTC. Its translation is CASSRDYQDNEQFF.

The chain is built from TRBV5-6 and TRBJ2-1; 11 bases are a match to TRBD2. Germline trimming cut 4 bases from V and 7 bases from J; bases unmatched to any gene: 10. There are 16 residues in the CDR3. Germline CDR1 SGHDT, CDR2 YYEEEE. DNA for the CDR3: TGTGCCAGCAGCACACGACTAGCGGGACCTTTTAATGAGCAGTTCTTC. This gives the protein CASSTRLAGPFNEQFF. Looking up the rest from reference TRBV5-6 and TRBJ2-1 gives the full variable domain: DAGVTQSPTHLIKTRGQQVTLRCSPKSGHDTVSWYQQALGQGPQFIFQYYEEEERQRGNFPDRFSGHQFPNYSSELNVNALLLGDSALYLCASSTRLAGPFNEQFFGPGTRLTVL.

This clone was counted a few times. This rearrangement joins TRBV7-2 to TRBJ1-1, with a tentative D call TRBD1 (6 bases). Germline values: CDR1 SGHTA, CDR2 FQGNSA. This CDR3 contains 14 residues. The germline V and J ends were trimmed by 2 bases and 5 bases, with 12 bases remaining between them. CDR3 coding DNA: TGTGCCAGCAGCTTACAGCAGGGGAAAACTGAAGCTTTCTTT. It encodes CASSLQQGKTEAFF.

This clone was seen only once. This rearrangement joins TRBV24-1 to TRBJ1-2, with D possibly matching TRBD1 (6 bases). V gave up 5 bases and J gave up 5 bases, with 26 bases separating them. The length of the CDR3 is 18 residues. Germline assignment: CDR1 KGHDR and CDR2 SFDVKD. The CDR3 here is CATSVERRPTGSRYGYTF. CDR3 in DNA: TGTGCCACCAGTGTGGAGAGGCGACCGACAGGTTCCCGATATGGCTACACCTTC.

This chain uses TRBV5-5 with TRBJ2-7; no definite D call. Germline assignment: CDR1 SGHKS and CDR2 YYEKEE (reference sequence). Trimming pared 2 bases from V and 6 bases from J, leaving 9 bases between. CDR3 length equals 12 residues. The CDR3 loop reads CASSFSLGEQYF. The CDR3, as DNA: TGTGCCAGCAGCTTCTCTCTAGGCGAGCAGTACTTC.

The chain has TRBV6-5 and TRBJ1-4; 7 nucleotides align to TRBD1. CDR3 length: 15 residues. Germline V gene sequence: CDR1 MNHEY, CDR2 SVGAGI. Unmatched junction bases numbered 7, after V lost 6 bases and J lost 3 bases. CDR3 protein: CASSHQGGPNEKLFF. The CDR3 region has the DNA TGTGCCAGCAGCCATCAAGGGGGCCCTAATGAAAAACTGTTTTTT.

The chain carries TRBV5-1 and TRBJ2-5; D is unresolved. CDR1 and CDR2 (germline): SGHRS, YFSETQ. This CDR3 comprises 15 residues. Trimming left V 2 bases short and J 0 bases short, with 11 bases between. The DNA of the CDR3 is TGCGCCAGCAGCTTCCCTGGCAGGAACCAAGAGACCCAGTACTTC. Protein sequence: CASSFPGRNQETQYF.

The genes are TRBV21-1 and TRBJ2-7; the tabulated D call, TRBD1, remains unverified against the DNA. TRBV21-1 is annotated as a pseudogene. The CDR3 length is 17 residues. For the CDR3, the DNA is TGTGCCAGCAGCAAAGATGGGGGTGGCAGGGGAACCTACGAGCAGTACTTC. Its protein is CASSKDGGGRGTYEQYF.

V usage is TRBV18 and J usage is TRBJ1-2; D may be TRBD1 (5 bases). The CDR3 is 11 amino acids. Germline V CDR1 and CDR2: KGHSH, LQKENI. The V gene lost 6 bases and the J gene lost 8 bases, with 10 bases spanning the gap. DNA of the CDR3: TGTGCCAGCTCCGGCGGGGCCGGCTACACCTTC. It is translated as CASSGGAGYTF.

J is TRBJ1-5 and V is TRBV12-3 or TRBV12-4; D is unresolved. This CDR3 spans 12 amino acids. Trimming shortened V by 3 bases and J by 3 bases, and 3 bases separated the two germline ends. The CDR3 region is CASSFYNQPQHF. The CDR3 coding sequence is TGTGCCAGCAGTTTTTACAATCAGCCCCAGCATTTT.

Written as DNA, the CDR3 is TGTGCCAGCTCACGTTCCCCTCGACTTGGGTTGGTCGACAATGAGCAGTTCTTC. This sequence encodes CASSRSPRLGLVDNEQFF. The chain carries TRBV18 and TRBJ2-1; D uncertain. Germline V gene lookup returns CDR1 KGHSH and CDR2 LQKENI. The CDR3 runs 18 residues. The germline V and J ends were trimmed by 4 bases and 5 bases, with 24 bases remaining between them. Combining the CDR3 with reference TRBV18 and TRBJ2-1 gives the whole variable domain NAGVMQNPRHLVRRRGQEARLRCSPMKGHSHVYWYRQLPEEGLKFMVYLQKENIIDESGMPKERFSAEFPKEGPSILRIQQVVRGDSAAYFCASSRSPRLGLVDNEQFFGPGTRLTVL.